The 21 T cell receptor beta chains below all came from one sample that was sequenced in a study of cytomegalovirus exposure and HLA in healthy donors. In the PCR, 60 Vbeta and 13 Jbeta primers were used. Sequencing was performed with immunoSEQ multiplex PCR; in TCRdb, only in-frame clones are kept and a portion is missing. The table includes roughly 150,000 clones, over 70% detected once. The sample comprised PBMCs. These receptors were collected from a woman between 18 and 30 years old in good health and CMV-seronegative.

The sample holds one count of this clone. CDR3 nucleotide sequence: TGTGCCTGGATGGCTTACAATGAGCAGTTCTTC. Translated: CAWMAYNEQFF. The rearrangement links TRBV30 to TRBJ2-1; D unclear. From germline, CDR1 is GTSNPN and CDR2 SVGIG (reference sequence). V was trimmed by 4 bases and J by 4 bases, leaving 5 bases between them. This CDR3 spans 11 amino acids.

Remarks on this clone: This sample includes further DNA sequences coding for the same CDR3. The J gene is TRBJ2-7, the V gene TRBV7-9, with D unresolved. CDR1 is SEHNR and CDR2 is FQNEAQ in the germline V gene (reference sequence). Trimming left V 3 bases short and J 2 bases short, with 8 bases between. The CDR3 has 13 residues. CDR3 DNA: TGTGCCAGCAGCTTGGCAGGCGCCTACGAGCAGTACTTC. It yields the protein CASSLAGAYEQYF. The full variable domain, with the rest looked up from reference TRBV7-9 and TRBJ2-7, is DTGVSQNPRHKITKRGQNVTFRCDPISEHNRLYWYRQTLGQGPEFLTYFQNEAQLEKSRLLSDRFSAERPKGSFSTLEIQRTEQGDSAMYLCASSLAGAYEQYFGPGTRLTVT.

V gene TRBV6-5 combines with J gene TRBJ1-4; D is undetermined. Deletions cut 2 bases from V and 4 bases from J, with 11 bases between. The CDR3 loop spans 15 amino acids. Germline assignment: CDR1 MNHEY and CDR2 SVGAGI. The CDR3 loop reads CASSYGATHNEKLFF. The CDR3 DNA is TGTGCCAGCAGTTACGGAGCTACCCATAATGAAAAACTGTTTTTT.

The rearrangement joins TRBV28 to TRBJ1-5; unclear D gene. Germline values: CDR1 MDHEN, CDR2 SYDVKM. The CDR3 sequence is 12 residues long. The V end was cut by 2 bases, the J end by 4 bases, with 3 bases between. This chain's CDR3 is CASSLLNQPQHF. For the CDR3, the DNA is TGTGCCAGCAGTTTACTAAATCAGCCCCAGCATTTT. The variable domain in full, completed from reference TRBV28 and TRBJ1-5, reads DVKVTQSSRYLVKRTGEKVFLECVQDMDHENMFWYRQDPGLGLRLIYFSYDVKMKEKGDIPEGYSVSREKKERFSLILESASTNQTSMYLCASSLLNQPQHFGDGTRLSIL.

The rearrangement joins TRBV28 to TRBJ2-1; D might be TRBD2 (6 bases). With 2 bases removed from V and 7 bases from J, the gap between germline ends came to 15 bases. CDR1 MDHEN and CDR2 SYDVKM come from the germline V gene. The CDR3 has 15 amino acids. This CDR3 is CASSLPRGGINEQFF. In nucleotides, the CDR3 is TGTGCCAGCAGTTTACCCCGGGGAGGAATTAATGAGCAGTTCTTC.

The rearrangement uses TRBV28 and TRBJ2-4, with 8 bases aligning to TRBD1. There are 14 residues in the CDR3. The trim removed 2 bases at V and 8 bases at J, leaving 5 bases unmatched. The germline CDR1 and CDR2 sequences are MDHEN and SYDVKM. The CDR3 region is CASSLTGGWDIQYF. In nucleotides, the CDR3 is TGTGCCAGCAGTTTAACAGGGGGATGGGACATTCAGTACTTC.

The V and J genes are TRBV15 and TRBJ1-5; D ambiguous. Germline-derived CDR1 and CDR2 are LNHNV and YYDKDF (reference sequence). CDR3 length equals 13 residues. Trimming took 1 base from V and 3 from J, leaving 4 bases between them. As DNA, the CDR3 is TGTGCCACCAGCAGAGTCTACAATCAGCCCCAGCATTTT. Amino acids: CATSRVYNQPQHF.

This clone was detected only once. The CDR3 region has the DNA TGTGCCAGCAGTCAAGAAACCACCACAGGGTTTGGCTACGAGCAGTACTTC. Translated: CASSQETTTGFGYEQYF. The chain joins TRBV28 to TRBJ2-7, with D possibly being TRBD1 (6 bases). The germline CDR1 and CDR2 sequences are MDHEN and SYDVKM. V was pared by 5 bases and J by 3 bases, with 23 bases between. The CDR3 is made up of 17 amino acids.

This chain joins TRBV27 and TRBJ1-2; 10 bases agree with TRBD1. The V gene's germline CDR1 is MNHEY and CDR2 SMNVEV (reference sequence). The CDR3 totals 15 residues. Unmatched junction bases numbered 6, after V lost 4 bases and J lost 4 bases. CDR3: CASSSRTGGVYGYTF. The CDR3 coding sequence is TGTGCCAGCAGTTCCCGGACAGGGGGAGTCTATGGCTACACCTTC.

The rearrangement joins TRBV28 to TRBJ1-2; possibly TRBD1 for D (6 bases). Trimming cost V 5 bases and J 0 bases, with 16 bases left between them. Germline-derived CDR1 and CDR2 are MDHEN and SYDVKM. CDR3 length equals 16 residues. The DNA of the CDR3 is TGTGCCAGCAGTCCCCCTGGACAGCTAACTAACTATGGCTACACCTTC. Amino acids: CASSPPGQLTNYGYTF.

This chain connects TRBV25-1 to TRBJ2-7; 9 bases are shared with TRBD1. CDR3 size: 15 residues. Germline V CDR1 and CDR2: MGHDK, SYGVNS. V gave up 4 bases and J gave up 8 bases; unmatched junction bases: 12. CDR3 region: CASSGRDRDVGKQYF. The CDR3 bases are TGTGCCAGCAGTGGCCGGGACAGGGACGTTGGTAAGCAGTACTTC.

The V gene is TRBV5-1, the J gene TRBJ2-2; 7 positions agree with TRBD1. The V and J ends lost 5 bases and 2 bases, in that order; junction bases with no gene match: 9. Germline values: CDR1 SGHRS, CDR2 YFSETQ. The CDR3 totals 16 residues. Here the CDR3 reads CASSIKGDSNTGELFF. The CDR3 DNA is TGCGCCAGCAGTATAAAGGGGGACAGTAACACCGGGGAGCTGTTTTTT. Based on the CDR3 plus reference TRBV5-1 and TRBJ2-2, the full variable domain is KAGVTQTPRYLIKTRGQQVTLSCSPISGHRSVSWYQQTPGQGLQFLFEYFSETQRNKGNFPGRFSGRQFSNSRSEMNVSTLELGDSALYLCASSIKGDSNTGELFFGEGSRLTVL.

This clone was recorded only once. One junction end does not reproduce the germline sequence, and a read error may be involved. This sequence joins TRBV4-1 and TRBJ2-4; tentatively, D is TRBD1 (6 bases). CDR1 MGHRA and CDR2 YSYEKL come from the germline V gene. The CDR3 runs to 13 residues. CDR3 loop: CASSQAGENSQYF. The CDR3 nucleotides are TGCGCCAGCAGCCAAGCAGGGGAAAACAGTCAGTACTTC.

The chain has TRBV27 and TRBJ1-1; D is uncertain. Germline CDR1 is MNHEY and CDR2 is SMNVEV (reference sequence). Trimming pared 5 bases from V and 4 bases from J, leaving 11 bases between. The CDR3 is 13 amino acids. CDR3 sequence reads: CASSLSQTTEAFF. The CDR3 DNA reads TGTGCCAGCAGTCTTAGCCAAACCACTGAAGCTTTCTTT.

V gene TRBV10-1 combines with J gene TRBJ1-1, with D unclear. The V gene lost 2 bases and the J gene lost 1 base, with 11 bases spanning the gap. CDR1 and CDR2 from the germline V gene are WNHNN and SYGVQD (reference sequence). This CDR3 contains 15 residues. The CDR3 loop is CASSERRFSNTEAFF. CDR3 nucleotide sequence: TGCGCCAGCAGTGAGAGGAGGTTTTCGAACACTGAAGCTTTCTTT.

This clone showed up just once. V and J are TRBV5-4 and TRBJ2-5; D may be TRBD1 (6 bases). Germline assignment: CDR1 SGHNT and CDR2 YYREEE (reference sequence). V lost 5 bases and J lost 0, with 17 bases in between. The CDR3 spans 16 residues. The CDR3 spells CASRNSLQGHQETQYF. For the CDR3, the DNA is TGTGCCAGCAGGAATTCACTACAGGGACACCAAGAGACCCAGTACTTC.

CDR3 bases: TGCGCCAGCAGCTCTCGACAGGGCAATGAAAAACTGTTTTTT. This codes for CASSSRQGNEKLFF. The chain combines TRBV5-1 with TRBJ1-4, with 7 bases that match TRBD1. The CDR3 runs 14 residues. Germline values: CDR1 SGHRS, CDR2 YFSETQ. The V gene end was trimmed by 3 bases and the J gene end by 5 bases; junction bases not matched to a gene: 4.

The gene calls are TRBV7-9 and TRBJ1-1; 9 bases are a match to TRBD1. V lost 4 bases and J lost 5; bases outside the gene matches: 14. The CDR3 sequence is 17 residues long. Germline-derived CDR1 and CDR2 are SEHNR and FQNEAQ (reference sequence). CDR3 nucleotide sequence: TGTGCCAGCAGCTCCACAGGGACAGGGCGTCGTCGGACTGAAGCTTTCTTT. This encodes CASSSTGTGRRRTEAFF.

The V and J genes are TRBV6-1 and TRBJ2-6; the D gene is possibly TRBD1 (5 bases). Germline CDR1 is MNHNS and CDR2 is SASEGT. The CDR3 runs 15 residues. The V gene lost 0 bases and the J gene lost 2 bases, with 5 bases spanning the gap. CDR3 bases: TGTGCCAGCAGTGAAGCAGGGGCTGGGGCCAACGTCCTGACTTTC. Its translation: CASSEAGAGANVLTF.

This clone was seen once. The J gene is TRBJ2-7, the V gene TRBV30; TRBD1 aligns across 9 bases. Germline CDR1 reads GTSNPN; CDR2 reads SVGIG (reference sequence). This CDR3 spans 16 amino acids. The V gene end was trimmed by 1 base and the J gene end by 3 bases; junction bases not matched to a gene: 10. In DNA form, the CDR3 reads TGTGCCTGGAGTGGATCCTCGGGACAGGGAGTCTACGAGCAGTACTTC. This translates into CAWSGSSGQGVYEQYF.

CDR3 loop: CASSPGTGRPGLGYTF. CDR3 in DNA: TGCGCCAGCAGCCCGGGGACAGGGCGCCCGGGGTTAGGCTACACCTTC. The chain employs TRBV5-1 and TRBJ1-2, with TRBD1 matching over 9 bases. Trimming took 4 bases from V and 8 from J; bases not matched to a gene: 15. Germline V CDR1 and CDR2: SGHRS, YFSETQ. This CDR3 contains 16 residues.